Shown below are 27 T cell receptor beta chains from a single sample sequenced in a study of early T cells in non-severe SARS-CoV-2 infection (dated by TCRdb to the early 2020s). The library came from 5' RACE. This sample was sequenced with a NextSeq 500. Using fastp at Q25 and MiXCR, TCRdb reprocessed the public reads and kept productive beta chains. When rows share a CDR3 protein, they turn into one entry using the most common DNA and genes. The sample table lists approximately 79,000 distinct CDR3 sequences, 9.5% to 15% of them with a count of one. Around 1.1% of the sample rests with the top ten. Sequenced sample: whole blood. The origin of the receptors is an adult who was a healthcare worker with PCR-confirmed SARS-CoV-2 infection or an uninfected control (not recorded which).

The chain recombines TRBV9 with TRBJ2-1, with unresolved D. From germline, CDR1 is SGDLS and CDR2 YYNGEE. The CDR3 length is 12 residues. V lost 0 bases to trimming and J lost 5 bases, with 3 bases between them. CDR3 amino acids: CASSVAHNEQFF. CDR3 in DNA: TGTGCCAGCAGCGTAGCACACAATGAGCAGTTCTTC.

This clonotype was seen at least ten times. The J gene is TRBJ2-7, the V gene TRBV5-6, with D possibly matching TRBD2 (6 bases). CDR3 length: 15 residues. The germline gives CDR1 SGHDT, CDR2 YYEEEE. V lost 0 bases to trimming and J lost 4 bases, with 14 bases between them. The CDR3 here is CASSLGRGGVYEQYF. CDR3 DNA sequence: TGTGCCAGCAGCTTGGGAAGGGGAGGAGTATACGAGCAGTACTTC. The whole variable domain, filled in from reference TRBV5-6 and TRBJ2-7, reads DAGVTQSPTHLIKTRGQQVTLRCSPKSGHDTVSWYQQALGQGPQFIFQYYEEEERQRGNFPDRFSGHQFPNYSSELNVNALLLGDSALYLCASSLGRGGVYEQYFGPGTRLTVT.

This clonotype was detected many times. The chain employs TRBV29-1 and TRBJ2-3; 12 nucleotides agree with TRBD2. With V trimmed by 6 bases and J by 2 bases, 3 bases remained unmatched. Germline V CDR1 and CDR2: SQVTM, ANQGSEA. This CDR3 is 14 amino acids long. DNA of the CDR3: TGCAGCGTACGGACTAGCGGGAACACAGATACGCAGTATTTT. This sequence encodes CSVRTSGNTDTQYF.

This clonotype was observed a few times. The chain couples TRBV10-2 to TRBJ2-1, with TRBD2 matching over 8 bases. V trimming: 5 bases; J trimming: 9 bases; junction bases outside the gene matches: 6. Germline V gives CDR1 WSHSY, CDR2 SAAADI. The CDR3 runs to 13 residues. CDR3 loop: CASSNAGGGEQFF. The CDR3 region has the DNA TGCGCCAGCAGTAACGCGGGAGGTGGTGAGCAGTTCTTC.

In DNA form, the CDR3 reads TGTGCCAGCACCCCGCCCACAGACTACAATGAGCAGTTCTTC. This sequence encodes CASTPPTDYNEQFF. V usage is TRBV6-2 or TRBV6-3 and J usage is TRBJ2-1; D gene uncertain. Trimming removed 7 bases from V and 3 bases from J, with 13 bases in between. Germline CDR1 and CDR2: MNHEY and SVGEGT. This CDR3 has 14 amino acids.

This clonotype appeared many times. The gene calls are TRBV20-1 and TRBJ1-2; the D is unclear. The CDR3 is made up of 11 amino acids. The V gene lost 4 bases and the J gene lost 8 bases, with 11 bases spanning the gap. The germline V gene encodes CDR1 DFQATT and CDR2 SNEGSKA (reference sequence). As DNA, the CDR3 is TGCAGTGCTATGAGGGCAAGGGGCTACACCTTC. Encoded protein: CSAMRARGYTF.

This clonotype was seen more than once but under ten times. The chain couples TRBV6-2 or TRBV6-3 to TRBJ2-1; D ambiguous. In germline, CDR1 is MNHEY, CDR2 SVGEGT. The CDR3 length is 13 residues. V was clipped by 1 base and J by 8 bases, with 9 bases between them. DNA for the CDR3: TGTGCCAGCAGTTACTGGCCGAAGGATGAGCAGTTCTTC. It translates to CASSYWPKDEQFF.

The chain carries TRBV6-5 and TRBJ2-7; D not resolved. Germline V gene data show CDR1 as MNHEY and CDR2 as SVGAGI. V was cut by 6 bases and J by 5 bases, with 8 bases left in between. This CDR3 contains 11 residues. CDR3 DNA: TGTGCCAGCAGCTCCCTGGACGAGCAGTACTTC. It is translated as CASSSLDEQYF.

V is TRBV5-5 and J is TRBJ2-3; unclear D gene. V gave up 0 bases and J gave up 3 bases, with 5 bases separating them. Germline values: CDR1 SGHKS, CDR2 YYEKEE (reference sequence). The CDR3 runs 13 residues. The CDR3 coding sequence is TGTGCCAGCAGCTTGGAGGTTACAGATACGCAGTATTTT. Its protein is CASSLEVTDTQYF.

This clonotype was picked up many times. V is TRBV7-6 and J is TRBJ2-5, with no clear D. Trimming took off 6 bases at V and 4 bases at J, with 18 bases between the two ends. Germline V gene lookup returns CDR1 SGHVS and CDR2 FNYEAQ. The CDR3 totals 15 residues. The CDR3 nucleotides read TGTGCCAGCAGTTTCAACTCAGACGTGGGAGAGACCCAGTACTTC. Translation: CASSFNSDVGETQYF.

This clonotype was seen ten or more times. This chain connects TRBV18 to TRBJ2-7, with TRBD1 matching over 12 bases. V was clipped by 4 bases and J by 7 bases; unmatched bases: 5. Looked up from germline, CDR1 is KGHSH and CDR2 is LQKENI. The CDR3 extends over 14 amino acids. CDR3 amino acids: CASSLGQGAQEQYF. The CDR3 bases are TGTGCCAGCTCACTGGGACAGGGGGCGCAAGAGCAGTACTTC.

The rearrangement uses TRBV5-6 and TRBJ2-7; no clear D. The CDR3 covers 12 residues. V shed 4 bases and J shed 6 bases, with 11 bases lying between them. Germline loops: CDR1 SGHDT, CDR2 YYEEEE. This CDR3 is CASSPGRAEQYF. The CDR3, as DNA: TGTGCCAGCAGCCCCGGTAGAGCCGAGCAGTACTTC.

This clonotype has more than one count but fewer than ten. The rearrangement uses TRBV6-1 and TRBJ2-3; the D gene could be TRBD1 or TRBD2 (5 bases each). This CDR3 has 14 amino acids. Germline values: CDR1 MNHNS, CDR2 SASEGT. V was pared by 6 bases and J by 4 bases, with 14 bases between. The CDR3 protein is CASRFEGRADTQYF. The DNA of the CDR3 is TGTGCCAGCAGGTTCGAGGGGCGTGCAGATACGCAGTATTTT.

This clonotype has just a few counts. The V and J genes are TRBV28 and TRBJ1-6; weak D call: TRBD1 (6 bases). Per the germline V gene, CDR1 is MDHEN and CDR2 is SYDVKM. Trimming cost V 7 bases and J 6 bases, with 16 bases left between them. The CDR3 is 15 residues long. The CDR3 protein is CASMGVTGINSPLHF. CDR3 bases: TGTGCCAGCATGGGTGTGACAGGCATTAATTCACCCCTCCACTTT.

The CDR3 DNA sequence: TGTGCCAGCAGCTTAGATCCCGCAGATACGCAGTATTTT. Its protein product is CASSLDPADTQYF. The chain carries TRBV11-3 and TRBJ2-3; D is ambiguous. CDR1 SGHNT and CDR2 YENEEA come from the germline V gene. With 0 bases removed from V and 4 bases from J, the gap between germline ends came to 5 bases. The CDR3 runs to 13 residues.

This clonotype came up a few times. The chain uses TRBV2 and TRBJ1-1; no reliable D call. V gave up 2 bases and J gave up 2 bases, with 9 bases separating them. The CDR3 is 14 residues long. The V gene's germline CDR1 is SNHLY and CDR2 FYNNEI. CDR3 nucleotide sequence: TGTGCCAGCAGTGAAATACCCGACAACACTGAAGCTTTCTTT. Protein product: CASSEIPDNTEAFF.

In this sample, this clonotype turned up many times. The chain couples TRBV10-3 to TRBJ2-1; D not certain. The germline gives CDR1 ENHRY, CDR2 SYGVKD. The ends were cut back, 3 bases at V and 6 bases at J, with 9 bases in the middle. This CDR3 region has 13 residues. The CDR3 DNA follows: TGTGCCATCAGTGAAACCGACGTCAATGAGCAGTTCTTC. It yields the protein CAISETDVNEQFF.

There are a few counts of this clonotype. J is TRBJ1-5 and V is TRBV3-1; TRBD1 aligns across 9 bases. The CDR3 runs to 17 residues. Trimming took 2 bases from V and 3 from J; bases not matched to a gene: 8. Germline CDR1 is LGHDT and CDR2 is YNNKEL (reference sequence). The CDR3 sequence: CASSQRSDRGFNQPQHF. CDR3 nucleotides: TGTGCCAGCAGCCAACGCTCGGACAGGGGTTTCAATCAGCCCCAGCATTTT. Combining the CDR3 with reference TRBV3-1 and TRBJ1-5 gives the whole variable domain DTAVSQTPKYLVTQMGNDKSIKCEQNLGHDTMYWYKQDSKKFLKIMFSYNNKELIINETVPNRFSPKSPDKAHLNLHINSLELGDSAVYFCASSQRSDRGFNQPQHFGDGTRLSIL.

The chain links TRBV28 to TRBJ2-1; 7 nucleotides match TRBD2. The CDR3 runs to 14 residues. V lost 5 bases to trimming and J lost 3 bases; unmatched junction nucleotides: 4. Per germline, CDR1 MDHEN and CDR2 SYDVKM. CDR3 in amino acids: CASSPSGGYNEQFF. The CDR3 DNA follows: TGTGCCAGCAGTCCTAGCGGAGGCTACAATGAGCAGTTCTTC.

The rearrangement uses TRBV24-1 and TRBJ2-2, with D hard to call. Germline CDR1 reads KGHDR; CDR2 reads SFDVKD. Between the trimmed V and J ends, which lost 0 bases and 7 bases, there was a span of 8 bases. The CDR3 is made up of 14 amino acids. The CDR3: CATSDLELFGELFF. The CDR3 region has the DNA TGTGCCACCAGTGATTTGGAGCTCTTCGGGGAGCTGTTTTTT.

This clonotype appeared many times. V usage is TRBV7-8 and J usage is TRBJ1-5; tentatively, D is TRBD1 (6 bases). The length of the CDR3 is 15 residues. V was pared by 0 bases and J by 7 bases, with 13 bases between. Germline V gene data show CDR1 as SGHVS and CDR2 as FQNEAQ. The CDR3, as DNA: TGTGCCAGCAGCTTAGCTGCAGGGGTTAAGCAGCCCCAGCATTTT. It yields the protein CASSLAAGVKQPQHF.

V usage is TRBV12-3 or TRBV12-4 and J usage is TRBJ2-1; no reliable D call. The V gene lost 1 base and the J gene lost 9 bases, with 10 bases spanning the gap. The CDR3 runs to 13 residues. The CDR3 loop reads CASSLDRWSEQFF. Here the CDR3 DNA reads TGTGCCAGCAGTTTAGATCGGTGGAGTGAGCAGTTCTTC.

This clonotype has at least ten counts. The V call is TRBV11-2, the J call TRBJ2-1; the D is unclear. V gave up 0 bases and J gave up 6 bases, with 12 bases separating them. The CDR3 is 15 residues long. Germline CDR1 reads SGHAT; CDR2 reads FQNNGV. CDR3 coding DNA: TGTGCCAGCAGCTTAGAACCTCAAAGCTCCAATGAGCAGTTCTTC. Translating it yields CASSLEPQSSNEQFF.

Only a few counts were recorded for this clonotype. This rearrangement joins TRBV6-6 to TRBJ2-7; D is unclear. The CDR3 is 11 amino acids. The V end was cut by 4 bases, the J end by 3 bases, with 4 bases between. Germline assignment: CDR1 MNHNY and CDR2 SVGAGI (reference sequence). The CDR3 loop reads CASSFVYEQYF. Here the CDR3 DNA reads TGTGCCAGCAGTTTCGTCTACGAGCAGTACTTC.

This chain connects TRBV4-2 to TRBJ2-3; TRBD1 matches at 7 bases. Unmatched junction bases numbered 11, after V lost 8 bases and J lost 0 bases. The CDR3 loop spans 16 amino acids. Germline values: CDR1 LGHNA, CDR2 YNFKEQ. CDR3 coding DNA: TGTGCCAGCGGGAAATCAGACAGGGCGAGCACAGATACGCAGTATTTT. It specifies CASGKSDRASTDTQYF.

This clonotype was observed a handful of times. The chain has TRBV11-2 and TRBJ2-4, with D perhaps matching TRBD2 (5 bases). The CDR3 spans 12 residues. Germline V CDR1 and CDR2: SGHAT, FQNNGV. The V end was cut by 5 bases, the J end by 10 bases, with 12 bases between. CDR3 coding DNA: TGTGCCAGCAGCAATGATTGGACTATTCAGTACTTC. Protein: CASSNDWTIQYF.

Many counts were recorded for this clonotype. CDR3 sequence (DNA): TGTGCCAGCAGTTCGTGGGGGAGTGGACGGATTAATGAAAAACTGTTTTTT. Protein product: CASSSWGSGRINEKLFF. V usage is TRBV28 and J usage is TRBJ1-4; possibly TRBD1 for D (5 bases). The germline V gene has CDR1 MDHEN and CDR2 SYDVKM. V was clipped by 4 bases and J by 4 bases, with 19 bases between them. The CDR3 covers 17 residues.